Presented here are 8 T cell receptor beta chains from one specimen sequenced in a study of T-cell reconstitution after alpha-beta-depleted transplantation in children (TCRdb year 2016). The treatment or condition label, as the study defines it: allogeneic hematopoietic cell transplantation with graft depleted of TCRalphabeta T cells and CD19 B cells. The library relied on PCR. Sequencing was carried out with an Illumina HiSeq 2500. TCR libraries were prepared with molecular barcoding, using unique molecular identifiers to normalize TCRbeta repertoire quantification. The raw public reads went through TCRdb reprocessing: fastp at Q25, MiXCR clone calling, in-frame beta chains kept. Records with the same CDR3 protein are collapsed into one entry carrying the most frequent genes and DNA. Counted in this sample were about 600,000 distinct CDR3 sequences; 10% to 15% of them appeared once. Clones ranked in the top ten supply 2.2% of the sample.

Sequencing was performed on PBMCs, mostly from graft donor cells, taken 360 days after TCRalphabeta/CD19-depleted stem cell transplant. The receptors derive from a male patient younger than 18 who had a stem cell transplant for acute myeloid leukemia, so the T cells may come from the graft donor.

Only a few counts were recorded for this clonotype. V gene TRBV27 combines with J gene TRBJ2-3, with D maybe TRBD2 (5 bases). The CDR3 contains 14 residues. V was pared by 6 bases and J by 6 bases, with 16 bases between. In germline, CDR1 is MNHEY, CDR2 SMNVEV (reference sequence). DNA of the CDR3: TGTGCCAGCAGCCGGACTCTCGAGATCGATACGCAGTATTTT. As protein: CASSRTLEIDTQYF.

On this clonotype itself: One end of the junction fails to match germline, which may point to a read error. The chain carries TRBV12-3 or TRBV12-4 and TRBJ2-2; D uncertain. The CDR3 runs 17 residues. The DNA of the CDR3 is TGTGCCGGCAGTTTGAATGCTGGTGACCCTCGGACCGGGGAGCTGTTTTTT. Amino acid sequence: CAGSLNAGDPRTGELFF.

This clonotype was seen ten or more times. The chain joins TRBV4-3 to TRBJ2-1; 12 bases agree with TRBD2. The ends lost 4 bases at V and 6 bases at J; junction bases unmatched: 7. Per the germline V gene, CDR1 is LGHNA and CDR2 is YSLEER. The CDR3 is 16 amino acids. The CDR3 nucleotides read TGCGCCAGCAGCCTCGAGACTAGCGGGAGAACCAATGAGCAGTTCTTC. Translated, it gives CASSLETSGRTNEQFF.

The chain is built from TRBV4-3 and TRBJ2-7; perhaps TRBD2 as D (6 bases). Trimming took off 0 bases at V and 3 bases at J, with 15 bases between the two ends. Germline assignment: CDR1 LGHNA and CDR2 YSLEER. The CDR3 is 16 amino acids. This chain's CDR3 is CASSQEHAGIVYEQYF. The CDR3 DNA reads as TGCGCCAGCAGCCAAGAGCATGCGGGGATTGTCTACGAGCAGTACTTC.

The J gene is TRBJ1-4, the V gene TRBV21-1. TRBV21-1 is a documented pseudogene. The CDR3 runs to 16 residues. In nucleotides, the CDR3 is TGTGCCAGCAGCTTCCGGGCCCGCATTCTTCATGAAAAACTGTTTTTT. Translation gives CASSFRARILHEKLFF.

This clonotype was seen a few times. The CDR3 DNA reads as TGCAGTGCTAGCCCCGGGGGAGCGGGAAGTTTTTTGTACGAGCAGTACTTC. Translating gives CSASPGGAGSFLYEQYF. The gene calls are TRBV20-1 and TRBJ2-7, with 7 bases fitting TRBD2. The junction had 18 bases not matched to a gene; V was cut back by 3 bases and J by 4 bases. CDR3 length: 17 residues. From germline, CDR1 is DFQATT and CDR2 SNEGSKA (reference sequence).

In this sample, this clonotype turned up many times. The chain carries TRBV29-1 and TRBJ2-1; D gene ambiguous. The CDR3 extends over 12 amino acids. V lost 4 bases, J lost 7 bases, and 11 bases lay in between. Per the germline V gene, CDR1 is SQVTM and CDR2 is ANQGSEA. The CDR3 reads CSVGRLQNEQFF. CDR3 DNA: TGCAGCGTTGGGAGATTGCAGAATGAGCAGTTCTTC.

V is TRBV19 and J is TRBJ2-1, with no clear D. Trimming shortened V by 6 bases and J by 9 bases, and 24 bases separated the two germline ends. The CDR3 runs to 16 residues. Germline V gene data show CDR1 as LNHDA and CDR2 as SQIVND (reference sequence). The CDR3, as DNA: TGTGCCAGTAGCGTCTTACTTGGGTGGGGATCGAGTGAGCAGTTCTTC. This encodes CASSVLLGWGSSEQFF.